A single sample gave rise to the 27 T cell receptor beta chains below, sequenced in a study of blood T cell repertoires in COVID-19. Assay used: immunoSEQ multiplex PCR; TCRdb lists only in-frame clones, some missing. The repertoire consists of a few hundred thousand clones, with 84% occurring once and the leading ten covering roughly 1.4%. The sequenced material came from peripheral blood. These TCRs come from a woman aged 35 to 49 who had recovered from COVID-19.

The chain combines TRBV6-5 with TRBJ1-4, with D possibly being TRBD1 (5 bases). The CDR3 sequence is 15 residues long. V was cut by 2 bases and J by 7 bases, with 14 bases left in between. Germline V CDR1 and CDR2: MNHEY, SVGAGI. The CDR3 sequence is CASSYTGSDSEKLFF. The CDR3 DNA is TGTGCCAGCAGTTACACCGGGTCCGACAGTGAAAAACTGTTTTTT.

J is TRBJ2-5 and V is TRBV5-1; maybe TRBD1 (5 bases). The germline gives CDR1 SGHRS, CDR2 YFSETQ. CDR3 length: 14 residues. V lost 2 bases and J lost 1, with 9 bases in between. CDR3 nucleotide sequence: TGCGCCAGCAGCTTAAGACAGCCCCAAGAGACCCAGTACTTC. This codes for CASSLRQPQETQYF.

The CDR3 region has the DNA TGTGCCAGCAGTTCGGGGACAGGGCGTGGGCGGCCGGAAGCTTTCTTT. Translating gives CASSSGTGRGRPEAFF. The V call is TRBV6-2 or TRBV6-3, the J call TRBJ1-1; 9 bases fit TRBD1. This CDR3 has 16 amino acids. Trimming took 4 bases from V and 8 from J; bases not matched to a gene: 14. The germline gives CDR1 MNHEY, CDR2 SVGEGT.

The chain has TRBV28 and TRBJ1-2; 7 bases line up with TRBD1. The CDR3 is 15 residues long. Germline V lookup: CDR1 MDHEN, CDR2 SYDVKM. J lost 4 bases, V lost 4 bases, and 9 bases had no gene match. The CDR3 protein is CASSSTSTGIYGYTF. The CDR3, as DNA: TGTGCCAGCAGTTCAACCTCGACAGGGATCTATGGCTACACCTTC.

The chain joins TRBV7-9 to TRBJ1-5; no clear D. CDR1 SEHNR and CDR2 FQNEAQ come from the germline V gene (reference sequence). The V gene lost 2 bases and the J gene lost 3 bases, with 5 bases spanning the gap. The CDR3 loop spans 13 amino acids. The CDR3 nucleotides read TGTGCCAGCAGCTTAACTGACAATCAGCCCCAGCATTTT. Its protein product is CASSLTDNQPQHF.

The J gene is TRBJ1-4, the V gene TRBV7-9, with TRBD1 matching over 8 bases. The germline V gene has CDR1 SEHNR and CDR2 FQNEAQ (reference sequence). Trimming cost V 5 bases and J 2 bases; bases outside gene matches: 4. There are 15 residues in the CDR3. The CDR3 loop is CASSPRQGTNEKLFF. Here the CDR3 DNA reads TGTGCCAGCAGCCCCAGACAGGGGACTAATGAAAAACTGTTTTTT.

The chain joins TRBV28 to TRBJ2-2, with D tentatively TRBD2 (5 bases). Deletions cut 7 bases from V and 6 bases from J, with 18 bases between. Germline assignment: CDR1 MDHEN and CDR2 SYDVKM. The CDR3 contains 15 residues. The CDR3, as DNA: TGTGCCAGCACCGGATCCGAGGGAGCCCCCGGGGAGCTGTTTTTT. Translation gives CASTGSEGAPGELFF.

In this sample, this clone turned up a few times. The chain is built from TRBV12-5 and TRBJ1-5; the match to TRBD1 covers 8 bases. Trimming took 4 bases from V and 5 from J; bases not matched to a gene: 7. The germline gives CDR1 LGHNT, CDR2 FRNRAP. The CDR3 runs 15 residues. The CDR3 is CASGYLTGGDQPQHF. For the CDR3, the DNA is TGTGCTAGTGGTTACCTCACAGGGGGGGATCAGCCCCAGCATTTT.

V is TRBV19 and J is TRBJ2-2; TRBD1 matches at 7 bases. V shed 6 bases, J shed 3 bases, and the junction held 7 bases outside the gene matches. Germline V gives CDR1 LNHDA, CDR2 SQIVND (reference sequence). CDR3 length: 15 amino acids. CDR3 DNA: TGTGCCAGTAGAATCCCGGGACAGTACACCGGGGAGCTGTTTTTT. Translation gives CASRIPGQYTGELFF.

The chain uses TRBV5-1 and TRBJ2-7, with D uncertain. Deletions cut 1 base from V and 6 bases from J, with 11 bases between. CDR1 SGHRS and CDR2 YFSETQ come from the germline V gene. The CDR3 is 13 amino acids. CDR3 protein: CASSLTRSSEQYF. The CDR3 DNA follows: TGCGCCAGCAGCTTGACCCGATCGAGCGAGCAGTACTTC. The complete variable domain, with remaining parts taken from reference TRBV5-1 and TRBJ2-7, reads KAGVTQTPRYLIKTRGQQVTLSCSPISGHRSVSWYQQTPGQGLQFLFEYFSETQRNKGNFPGRFSGRQFSNSRSEMNVSTLELGDSALYLCASSLTRSSEQYFGPGTRLTVT.

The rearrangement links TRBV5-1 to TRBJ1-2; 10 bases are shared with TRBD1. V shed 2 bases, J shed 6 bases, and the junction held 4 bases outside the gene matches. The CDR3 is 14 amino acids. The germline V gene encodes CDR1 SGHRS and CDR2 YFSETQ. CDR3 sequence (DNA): TGCGCCAGCAGCTTTGGGACAGGGGTTGATGGCTACACCTTC. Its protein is CASSFGTGVDGYTF.

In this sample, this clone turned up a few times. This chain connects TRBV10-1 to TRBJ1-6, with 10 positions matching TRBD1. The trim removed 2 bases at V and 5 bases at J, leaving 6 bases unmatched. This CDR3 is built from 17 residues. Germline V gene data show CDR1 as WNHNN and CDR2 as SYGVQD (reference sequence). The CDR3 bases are TGCGCCAGCAGTGAGAGGGGACAGGGGATGGATAATTCACCCCTCCACTTT. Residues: CASSERGQGMDNSPLHF.

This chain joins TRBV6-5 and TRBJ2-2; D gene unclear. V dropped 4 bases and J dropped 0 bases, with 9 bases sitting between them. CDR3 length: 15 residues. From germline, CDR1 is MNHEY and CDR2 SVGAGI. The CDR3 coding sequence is TGTGCCAGCAGTTTGCTACTATCGAACACCGGGGAGCTGTTTTTT. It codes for CASSLLLSNTGELFF.

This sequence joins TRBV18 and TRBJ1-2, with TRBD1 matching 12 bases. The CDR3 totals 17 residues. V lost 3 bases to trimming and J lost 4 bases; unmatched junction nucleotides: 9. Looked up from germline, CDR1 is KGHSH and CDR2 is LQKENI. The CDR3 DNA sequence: TGTGCCAGCTCACCGATCTCCGGGACAGGGGGCTTCTATGGCTACACCTTC. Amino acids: CASSPISGTGGFYGYTF. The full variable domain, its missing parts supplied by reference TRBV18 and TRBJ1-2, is NAGVMQNPRHLVRRRGQEARLRCSPMKGHSHVYWYRQLPEEGLKFMVYLQKENIIDESGMPKERFSAEFPKEGPSILRIQQVVRGDSAAYFCASSPISGTGGFYGYTFGSGTRLTVV.

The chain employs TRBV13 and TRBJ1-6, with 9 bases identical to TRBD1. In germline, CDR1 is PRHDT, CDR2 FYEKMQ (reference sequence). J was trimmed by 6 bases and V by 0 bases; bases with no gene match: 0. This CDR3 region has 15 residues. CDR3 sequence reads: CASSLGTGGNSPLHF. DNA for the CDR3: TGTGCCAGCAGCTTAGGGACAGGGGGTAATTCACCCCTCCACTTT. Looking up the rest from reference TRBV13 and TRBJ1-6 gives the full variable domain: AAGVIQSPRHLIKEKRETATLKCYPIPRHDTVYWYQQGPGQDPQFLISFYEKMQSDKGSIPDRFSAQQFSDYHSELNMSSLELGDSALYFCASSLGTGGNSPLHFGNGTRLTVT.

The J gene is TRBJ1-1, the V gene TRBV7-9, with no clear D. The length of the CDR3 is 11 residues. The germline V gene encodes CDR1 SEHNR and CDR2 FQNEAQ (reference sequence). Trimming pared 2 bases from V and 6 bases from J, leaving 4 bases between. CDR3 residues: CASSLTAEAFF. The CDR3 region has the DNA TGTGCCAGCAGCTTAACAGCTGAAGCTTTCTTT. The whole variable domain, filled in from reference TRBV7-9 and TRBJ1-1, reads DTGVSQNPRHKITKRGQNVTFRCDPISEHNRLYWYRQTLGQGPEFLTYFQNEAQLEKSRLLSDRFSAERPKGSFSTLEIQRTEQGDSAMYLCASSLTAEAFFGQGTRLTVV.

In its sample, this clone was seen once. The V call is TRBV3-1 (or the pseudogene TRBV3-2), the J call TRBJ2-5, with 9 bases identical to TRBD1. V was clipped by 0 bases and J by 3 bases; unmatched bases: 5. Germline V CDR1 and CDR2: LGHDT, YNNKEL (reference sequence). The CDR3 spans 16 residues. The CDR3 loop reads CASSQERTGGEETQYF. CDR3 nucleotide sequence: TGTGCCAGCAGCCAAGAACGAACAGGGGGCGAAGAGACCCAGTACTTC.

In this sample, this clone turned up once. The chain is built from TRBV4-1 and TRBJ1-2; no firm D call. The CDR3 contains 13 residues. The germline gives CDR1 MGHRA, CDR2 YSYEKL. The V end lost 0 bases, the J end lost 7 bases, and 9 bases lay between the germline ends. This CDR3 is CASSQDHGSGYTF. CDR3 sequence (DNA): TGCGCCAGCAGCCAAGATCACGGGAGTGGCTACACCTTC.

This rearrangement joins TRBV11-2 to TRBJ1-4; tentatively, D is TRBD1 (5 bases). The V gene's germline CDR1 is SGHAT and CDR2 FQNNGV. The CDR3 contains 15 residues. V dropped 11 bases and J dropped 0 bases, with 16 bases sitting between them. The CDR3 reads CALFSRVPTNEKLFF. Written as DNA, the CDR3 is TGTGCCCTCTTTAGCAGGGTCCCAACTAATGAAAAACTGTTTTTT.

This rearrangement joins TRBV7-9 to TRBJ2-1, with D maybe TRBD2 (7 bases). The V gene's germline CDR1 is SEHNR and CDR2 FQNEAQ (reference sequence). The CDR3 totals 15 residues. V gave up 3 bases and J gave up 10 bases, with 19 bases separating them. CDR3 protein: CASSFHGGAGLEQFF. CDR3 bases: TGTGCCAGCAGCTTCCATGGGGGGGCAGGCTTGGAGCAGTTCTTC.

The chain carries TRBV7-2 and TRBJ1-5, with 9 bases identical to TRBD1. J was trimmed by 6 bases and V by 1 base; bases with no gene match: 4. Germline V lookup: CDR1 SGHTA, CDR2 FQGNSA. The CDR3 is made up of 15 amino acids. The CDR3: CASSLGWGQGQPQHF. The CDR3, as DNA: TGTGCCAGCAGCTTAGGTTGGGGACAGGGTCAGCCCCAGCATTTT.

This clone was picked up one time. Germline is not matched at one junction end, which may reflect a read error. The CDR3 here is CASSLGLTSGGETQYF. CDR3 nucleotide sequence: TGTGCTAGCAGCCTAGGCTTGACTAGTGGCGGGGAGACCCAGTACTTC. The V call is TRBV7-7, the J call TRBJ2-5; TRBD2 might be the D (6 bases). Germline assignment: CDR1 SSHAT and CDR2 FNYEAQ (reference sequence). This CDR3 has 16 residues. Full variable domain (remainder filled in from reference TRBV7-7 and TRBJ2-5): GAGVSQSPRYKVTKRGQDVTLRCDPISSHATLYWYQQALGQGPEFLTYFNYEAQPDKSGLPSDRFSAERPEGSISTLTIQRTEQRDSAMYRCASSLGLTSGGETQYFGPGTRLLVL.

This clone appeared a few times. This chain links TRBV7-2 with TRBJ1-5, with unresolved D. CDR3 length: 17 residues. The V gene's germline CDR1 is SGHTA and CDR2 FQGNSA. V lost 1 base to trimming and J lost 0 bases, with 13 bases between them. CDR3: CASSLVAGPYSNQPQHF. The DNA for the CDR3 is TGTGCCAGCAGCTTAGTGGCAGGCCCTTATAGCAATCAGCCCCAGCATTTT.

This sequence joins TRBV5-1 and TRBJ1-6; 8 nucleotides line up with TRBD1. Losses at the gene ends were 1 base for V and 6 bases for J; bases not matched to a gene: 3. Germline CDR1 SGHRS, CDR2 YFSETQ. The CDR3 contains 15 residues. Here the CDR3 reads CASSLQGAANSPLHF. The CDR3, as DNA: TGCGCCAGCAGCTTGCAGGGGGCGGCTAATTCACCCCTCCACTTT.

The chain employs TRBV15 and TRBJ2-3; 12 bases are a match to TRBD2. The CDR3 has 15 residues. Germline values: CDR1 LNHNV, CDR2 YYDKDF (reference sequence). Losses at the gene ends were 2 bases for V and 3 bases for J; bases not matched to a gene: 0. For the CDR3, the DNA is TGTGCCACCAGCAGACTAGCGGGGGGGACAGATACGCAGTATTTT. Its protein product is CATSRLAGGTDTQYF.

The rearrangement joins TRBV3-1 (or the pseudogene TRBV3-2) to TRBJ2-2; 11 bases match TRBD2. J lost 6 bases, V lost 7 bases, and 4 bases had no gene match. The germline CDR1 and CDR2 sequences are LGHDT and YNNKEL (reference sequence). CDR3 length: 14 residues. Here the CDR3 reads CASTYSGGAGELFF. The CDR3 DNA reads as TGTGCCAGCACCTATAGCGGGGGGGCCGGGGAGCTGTTTTTT.

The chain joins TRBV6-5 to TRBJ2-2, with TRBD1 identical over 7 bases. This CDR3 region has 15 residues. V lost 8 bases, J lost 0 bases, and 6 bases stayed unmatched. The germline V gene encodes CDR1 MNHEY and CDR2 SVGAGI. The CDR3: CASRRQGSNTGELFF. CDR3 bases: TGTGCCAGCCGGCGACAGGGTTCGAACACCGGGGAGCTGTTTTTT.